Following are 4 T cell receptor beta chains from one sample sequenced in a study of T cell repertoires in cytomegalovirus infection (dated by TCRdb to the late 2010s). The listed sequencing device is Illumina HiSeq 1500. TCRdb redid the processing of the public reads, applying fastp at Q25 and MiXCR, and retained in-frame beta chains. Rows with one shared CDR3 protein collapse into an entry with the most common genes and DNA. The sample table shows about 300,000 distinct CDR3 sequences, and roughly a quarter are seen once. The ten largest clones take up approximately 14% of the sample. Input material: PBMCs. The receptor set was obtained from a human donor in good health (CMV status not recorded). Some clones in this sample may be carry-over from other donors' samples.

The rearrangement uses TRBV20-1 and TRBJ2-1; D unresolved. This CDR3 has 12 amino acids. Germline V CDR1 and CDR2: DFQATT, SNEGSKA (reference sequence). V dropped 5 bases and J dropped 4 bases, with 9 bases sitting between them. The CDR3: CSAADLYNEQFF. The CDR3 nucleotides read TGCAGTGCTGCCGACTTGTACAATGAGCAGTTCTTC.

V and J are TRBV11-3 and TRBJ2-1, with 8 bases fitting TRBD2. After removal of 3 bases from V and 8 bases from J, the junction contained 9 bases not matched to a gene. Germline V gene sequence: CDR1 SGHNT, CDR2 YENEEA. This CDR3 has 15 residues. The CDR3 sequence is CASSFSAGVMDEQFF. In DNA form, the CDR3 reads TGTGCCAGCAGCTTCTCAGCGGGAGTTATGGATGAGCAGTTCTTC.

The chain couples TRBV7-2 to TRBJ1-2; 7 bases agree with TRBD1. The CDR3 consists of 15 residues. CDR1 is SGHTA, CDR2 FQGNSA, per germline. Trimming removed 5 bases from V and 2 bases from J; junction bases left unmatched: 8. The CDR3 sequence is CASSPPGQRNYGYTF. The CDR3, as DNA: TGTGCCAGCAGCCCCCCGGGACAGAGGAACTATGGCTACACCTTC.

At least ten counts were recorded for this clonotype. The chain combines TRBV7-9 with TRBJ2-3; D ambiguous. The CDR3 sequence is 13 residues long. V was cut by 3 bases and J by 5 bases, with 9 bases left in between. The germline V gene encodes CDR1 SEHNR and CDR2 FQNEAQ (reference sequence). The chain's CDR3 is CASSFDSGDTQYF. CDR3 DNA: TGTGCCAGCAGCTTCGATAGTGGAGATACGCAGTATTTT.